The 27 T cell receptor beta chains below come from one sample, sequenced in a study of OX40 agonist ivuxolimab in advanced cancers. Assay used: immunoSEQ multiplex PCR; TCRdb lists only in-frame clones, some missing. Altogether more than 50,000 clones are present, 86% being singletons, with the ten largest covering more than 0.8%. The sample was CD4+ or CD8+ T cells sorted from blood, taken in a trial of the OX40 agonist ivuxolimab. Every receptor here comes from an adult with an advanced solid tumor such as melanoma, head and neck, liver or kidney cancer.

The chain recombines TRBV15 with TRBJ1-1; D may be TRBD1 (5 bases). Germline V gene lookup returns CDR1 LNHNV and CDR2 YYDKDF (reference sequence). Trimming removed 8 bases at V and 0 bases at J, with 16 bases between. The CDR3 is 15 residues long. The CDR3 here is CATRNGGAVNTEAFF. CDR3 nucleotide sequence: TGTGCCACCCGGAATGGTGGGGCGGTGAACACTGAAGCTTTCTTT.

The V call is TRBV19, the J call TRBJ2-1, with D possibly TRBD1 on 5 matching bases. The V and J ends lost 1 base and 6 bases respectively, with 13 bases between them. The CDR3 has 15 residues. The germline CDR1 and CDR2 sequences are LNHDA and SQIVND (reference sequence). The DNA of the CDR3 is TGTGCCAGTAGTATAGGTCAGGGCCTGGGCAATGAGCAGTTCTTC. Translating gives CASSIGQGLGNEQFF.

This chain links TRBV11-2 with TRBJ2-3; D gene unclear. V shed 2 bases and J shed 4 bases, with 10 bases lying between them. The CDR3 is 14 residues long. Germline CDR1 and CDR2: SGHAT and FQNNGV. CDR3 nucleotide sequence: TGTGCCAGCAGCTTAAACTCGTTAGCAGATACGCAGTATTTT. This sequence encodes CASSLNSLADTQYF.

This chain links TRBV30 with TRBJ1-5; 10 bases align to TRBD1. In germline, CDR1 is GTSNPN, CDR2 SVGIG (reference sequence). Trimming at V came to 3 bases and at J to 5 bases, leaving 4 bases not matched to a gene. This CDR3 region has 14 residues. This CDR3 is CAWRGQGYDQPQHF. CDR3 DNA: TGTGCCTGGAGGGGACAGGGGTATGATCAGCCCCAGCATTTT.

The V and J genes are TRBV2 and TRBJ2-3, with 8 bases that match TRBD1. The germline V gene has CDR1 SNHLY and CDR2 FYNNEI. The trim removed 5 bases at V and 4 bases at J, leaving 2 bases unmatched. The CDR3 runs to 13 residues. This CDR3 reads CASSRDRSDTQYF. DNA for the CDR3: TGTGCCAGCAGTAGGGACAGGTCAGATACGCAGTATTTT.

The J gene is TRBJ2-1, the V gene TRBV2; TRBD1 agrees at 8 bases. The CDR3 sequence is 14 residues long. Germline V gives CDR1 SNHLY, CDR2 FYNNEI. V dropped 7 bases and J dropped 6; count of bases not matched to a gene: 8. The CDR3: CASTRGQGGNEQFF. The DNA of the CDR3 is TGTGCCAGCACCCGAGGACAGGGTGGCAATGAGCAGTTCTTC.

The rearrangement links TRBV7-2 to TRBJ1-1, with D possibly being TRBD1 (5 bases). Germline V gene lookup returns CDR1 SGHTA and CDR2 FQGNSA. The V gene lost 5 bases and the J gene lost 2 bases, with 12 bases spanning the gap. The CDR3 consists of 14 residues. CDR3 region: CASSPGTYNTEAFF. In DNA form, the CDR3 reads TGTGCCAGCAGCCCCGGGACCTATAACACTGAAGCTTTCTTT.

This chain's CDR3 is CASRIYRGPNTEAFF. The CDR3 DNA reads TGTGCCAGCAGGATTTACAGGGGCCCGAACACTGAAGCTTTCTTT. This chain joins TRBV28 and TRBJ1-1, with TRBD1 matching over 7 bases. The CDR3 runs 15 residues. Germline V lookup: CDR1 MDHEN, CDR2 SYDVKM. Losses at the gene ends were 6 bases for V and 1 base for J; bases not matched to a gene: 8.

The chain has TRBV6-5 and TRBJ1-5; 9 nucleotides match TRBD1. CDR1 is MNHEY, CDR2 SVGAGI, per germline. The CDR3 contains 14 residues. V was clipped by 6 bases and J by 4 bases; unmatched bases: 4. Here the CDR3 reads CASRRTGDNQPQHF. The CDR3 nucleotides read TGTGCCAGCAGACGGACAGGGGATAATCAGCCCCAGCATTTT.

This clone was picked up one time. V is TRBV2 and J is TRBJ2-1, with D possibly matching TRBD1 (5 bases). CDR3 length: 12 residues. The V gene lost 4 bases and the J gene lost 9 bases, with 10 bases spanning the gap. From germline, CDR1 is SNHLY and CDR2 FYNNEI. In nucleotides, the CDR3 is TGTGCCAGCAGTGGCAGGGTGGGTGAGCAGTTCTTC. Its protein is CASSGRVGEQFF.

V is TRBV11-2 and J is TRBJ2-5; 8 bases fit TRBD1. V shed 1 base, J shed 4 bases, and the junction held 5 bases outside the gene matches. The CDR3 contains 15 residues. In germline, CDR1 is SGHAT, CDR2 FQNNGV. The CDR3 DNA reads as TGTGCCAGCAGCTTAGGCCCTGACAGGGGAGAGACCCAGTACTTC. Encoded protein: CASSLGPDRGETQYF.

This clone has more than one count but fewer than ten. This sequence joins TRBV28 and TRBJ1-2; D gene ambiguous. V shed 2 bases and J shed 4 bases, with 8 bases lying between them. The CDR3 consists of 13 residues. The germline gives CDR1 MDHEN, CDR2 SYDVKM. The CDR3 loop reads CASSLGGSYGYTF. For the CDR3, the DNA is TGTGCCAGCAGTTTAGGAGGGAGCTATGGCTACACCTTC.

This sequence joins TRBV5-1 and TRBJ2-3; TRBD2 aligns across 7 bases. The CDR3 is 16 amino acids. Germline V CDR1 and CDR2: SGHRS, YFSETQ. Germline trimming cut 0 bases from V and 2 bases from J; bases unmatched to any gene: 6. CDR3 DNA: TGCGCCAGCAGCTTGGCCGTTGCGGGGGTCACAGATACGCAGTATTTT. Protein: CASSLAVAGVTDTQYF.

This chain joins TRBV28 and TRBJ2-3; D gene unclear. V lost 8 bases, J lost 15 bases, and 18 bases lay in between. CDR1 MDHEN and CDR2 SYDVKM come from the germline V gene. The CDR3 consists of 11 residues. In DNA, the CDR3 is TGTGCCAGCGGGGAAGAGGTCCGGAATTATTTT. It is translated as CASGEEVRNYF.

CDR3 bases: TGCAGCGTGGCCGTGGGCTTCCAAGAGACCCAGTACTTC. This gives the protein CSVAVGFQETQYF. The chain is built from TRBV29-1 and TRBJ2-5, with D hard to call. The CDR3 is 13 residues long. Germline-derived CDR1 and CDR2 are SQVTM and ANQGSEA. Trimming shortened V by 6 bases and J by 1 base, and 12 bases separated the two germline ends.

V is TRBV5-1 and J is TRBJ2-2; TRBD2 matches 10 bases. V lost 2 bases and J lost 5; bases outside the gene matches: 3. Germline V gene sequence: CDR1 SGHRS, CDR2 YFSETQ. The CDR3 consists of 15 residues. CDR3 region: CASSFLAGVTGELFF. The CDR3 DNA reads TGCGCCAGCAGCTTCCTAGCGGGGGTTACCGGGGAGCTGTTTTTT.

The chain carries TRBV1 and TRBJ2-1; the D call of TRBD2 is as the table states it, not checked on the DNA. TRBV1 is a pseudogene segment. CDR3 length: 19 residues. CDR3 in amino acids: CTSSQGRASGENRGNEQFF. Written as DNA, the CDR3 is TGCACCAGCAGCCAAGGGAGGGCTAGCGGGGAGAATAGGGGCAATGAGCAGTTCTTC.

The genes are TRBV19 and TRBJ1-3; D remains unclear. This CDR3 has 15 amino acids. Per germline, CDR1 LNHDA and CDR2 SQIVND (reference sequence). Trimming took off 5 bases at V and 3 bases at J, with 14 bases between the two ends. The CDR3 region is CASSFQVLGGNTIYF. The DNA of the CDR3 is TGTGCCAGTAGTTTCCAGGTTTTGGGTGGAAACACCATATATTTT.

The chain couples TRBV11-3 to TRBJ2-7; 7 nucleotides match TRBD1. V shed 11 bases and J 2 bases; nucleotides not matched to a gene: 6. CDR3 length equals 12 residues. CDR1 and CDR2 (germline): SGHNT, YENEEA. DNA for the CDR3: TGTGCCTCCGGGCAGGGGGCCTACGAGCAGTACTTC. The encoded protein is CASGQGAYEQYF.

Details on this clone: One end of the junction is discordant with germline, which a read error may explain. The rearrangement uses TRBV5-8 and TRBJ2-3, with a possible D match to TRBD2 (5 bases). Germline assignment: CDR1 SGHTS and CDR2 YDEGEE. The CDR3 totals 13 residues. CDR3 amino acids: CASTAPGKTMIIF. Here the CDR3 DNA reads TGTGCCAGCACTGCGCCGGGGAAGACTATGATAATATTT.

By share, this clone counts as medium-sized. The genes are TRBV16 and TRBJ1-5; 8 bases are shared with TRBD1. V gave up 3 bases and J gave up 4 bases; unmatched junction bases: 5. This CDR3 has 15 residues. Germline V gene sequence: CDR1 KGHSY, CDR2 FQNENV. The CDR3 loop is CASSHRGQVNQPQHF. CDR3 bases: TGTGCCAGCAGCCACCGGGGACAGGTGAATCAGCCCCAGCATTTT.

This clone is labeled medium-sized (0.01 to 0.1%). This chain joins TRBV10-1 and TRBJ1-2; maybe TRBD1 (5 bases). The ends were cut back, 6 bases at V and 4 bases at J, with 12 bases in the middle. Germline V lookup: CDR1 WNHNN, CDR2 SYGVQD (reference sequence). The CDR3 contains 13 residues. For the CDR3, the DNA is TGCGCCAGCAGCCCGGGGACTGGCTATGGCTACACCTTC. It codes for CASSPGTGYGYTF.

The chain combines TRBV7-9 with TRBJ2-1, with TRBD2 matching over 14 bases. J gave up 8 bases and V 1 base, and 1 base lay outside the gene matches. Germline CDR1 SEHNR, CDR2 FQNEAQ (reference sequence). The length of the CDR3 is 15 residues. CDR3 bases: TGTGCCAGCAGCTTAGGACTAGCGGGAGGGGATGAGCAGTTCTTC. Its protein product is CASSLGLAGGDEQFF.

This clone was detected only once. The rearrangement links TRBV9 to TRBJ1-2; TRBD1 might be the D (6 bases). This CDR3 region has 14 residues. The V and J ends lost 3 bases and 4 bases respectively, with 13 bases between them. Per germline, CDR1 SGDLS and CDR2 YYNGEE. In nucleotides, the CDR3 is TGTGCCAGCAGCGCGACAGGTTACCTCTATGGCTACACCTTC. Translating it yields CASSATGYLYGYTF.

The chain carries TRBV30 and TRBJ2-1; tentatively, D is TRBD2 (5 bases). V gave up 0 bases and J gave up 4 bases, with 10 bases separating them. In germline, CDR1 is GTSNPN, CDR2 SVGIG (reference sequence). This CDR3 contains 14 residues. In DNA form, the CDR3 reads TGTGCCTGGAGTGTGCTAGCAGCATACAATGAGCAGTTCTTC. This encodes CAWSVLAAYNEQFF. Supplemented by reference TRBV30 and TRBJ2-1, the full variable domain reads SQTIHQWPATLVQPVGSPLSLECTVEGTSNPNLYWYRQAAGRGLQLLFYSVGIGQISSEVPQNLSASRPQDRQFILSSKKLLLSDSGFYLCAWSVLAAYNEQFFGPGTRLTVL.

CDR3 nucleotide sequence: TGTGCCAGCAGTTGGGGACAGGGGAACAATCAGCCCCAGCATTTT. This codes for CASSWGQGNNQPQHF. This sequence joins TRBV6-5 and TRBJ1-5, with 10 bases fitting TRBD1. This CDR3 has 15 amino acids. The junction had 3 bases not matched to a gene; V was cut back by 4 bases and J by 3 bases. CDR1 is MNHEY, CDR2 SVGAGI, per germline.

J is TRBJ2-3 and V is TRBV28; 8 nucleotides match TRBD2. This CDR3 has 15 residues. The junction had 7 bases not matched to a gene; V was cut back by 2 bases and J by 6 bases. Looked up from germline, CDR1 is MDHEN and CDR2 is SYDVKM. The CDR3 sequence is CASSLGAGVPDTQYF. CDR3 DNA: TGTGCCAGCAGTTTAGGAGCGGGAGTACCCGATACGCAGTATTTT.